One and the same sample provided the 8 T cell receptor beta chains below, sequenced in a study of beta chain features in type 1 diabetes. Their antigens are not known. Isolated RNA was reverse transcribed in full, so expressed TCRB transcripts were sequenced. This table comes from immunoSEQ multiplex PCR, and its TCRdb copy is limited to in-frame clones, with some not included. This sample has roughly 340,000 clones, with approximately 13% found just once. Study-level findings and limits: Moderately but significantly shorter TCRB CDR3s were found in Type 1 diabetes patients in all four CD4+ subsets.

Input material: naive CD4+ T cells from blood. Every receptor here comes from a woman aged 18-29 years with type 1 diabetes.

The J gene is TRBJ2-3, the V gene TRBV27; D is unclear. The CDR3 contains 18 residues. V was shortened by 4 bases and J by 6 bases, with 26 bases between the two germline ends. Germline V gene data show CDR1 as MNHEY and CDR2 as SMNVEV (reference sequence). CDR3 nucleotides: TGTGCCAGCAGTTACTTCCCACACAGAGCCGGCGTGACGGATACGCAGTATTTT. Encoded protein: CASSYFPHRAGVTDTQYF.

The chain joins TRBV15 to TRBJ2-2; 8 nucleotides line up with TRBD2. Per the germline V gene, CDR1 is LNHNV and CDR2 is YYDKDF (reference sequence). After removal of 1 base from V and 3 bases from J, the junction contained 4 bases not matched to a gene. The CDR3 contains 16 residues. The CDR3 bases are TGTGCCACCAGCAGAGTGATAGCGGGATACACCGGGGAGCTGTTTTTT. This gives the protein CATSRVIAGYTGELFF.

V and J are TRBV29-1 and TRBJ1-1; 9 bases match TRBD1. The germline CDR1 and CDR2 sequences are SQVTM and ANQGSEA. Losses at the gene ends were 4 bases for V and 11 bases for J; bases not matched to a gene: 11. The CDR3 totals 13 residues. CDR3: CSVGYRGLEEAFF. CDR3 DNA sequence: TGCAGCGTTGGTTACAGGGGGCTGGAAGAGGCTTTCTTT.

This rearrangement joins TRBV5-6 to TRBJ2-5; TRBD2 matches at 15 bases. CDR3 length equals 17 residues. The junction had 9 bases not matched to a gene; V was cut back by 4 bases and J by 5 bases. Germline loops: CDR1 SGHDT, CDR2 YYEEEE. CDR3 loop: CASSHRTSGRGLETQYF. In DNA, the CDR3 is TGTGCCAGCAGCCACAGGACTAGCGGGAGGGGGCTGGAGACCCAGTACTTC.

The V and J genes are TRBV7-2 and TRBJ1-1; D ambiguous. This CDR3 is 14 amino acids long. V lost 5 bases and J 1 base, leaving 11 bases between the germline ends. Germline values: CDR1 SGHTA, CDR2 FQGNSA. In DNA, the CDR3 is TGTGCCAGCAGCCTGCTCGGGTCGAACACTGAAGCTTTCTTT. It codes for CASSLLGSNTEAFF.

CDR3 in DNA: TGTGCCAGCAGTTTGAAACAGGGGGCTCATGAGCAGTTCTTC. Translation: CASSLKQGAHEQFF. J is TRBJ2-1 and V is TRBV28; 9 nucleotides align to TRBD1. Germline CDR1 reads MDHEN; CDR2 reads SYDVKM. The CDR3 is made up of 14 amino acids. The junction had 5 bases not matched to a gene; V was cut back by 3 bases and J by 8 bases.

The sample holds a few counts of this clone. The chain has TRBV25-1 and TRBJ2-3; 7 bases line up with TRBD2. This CDR3 spans 15 amino acids. Germline CDR1 MGHDK, CDR2 SYGVNS. The V segment lost 3 bases and the J segment 2 bases; nucleotides outside the gene matches: 5. In DNA form, the CDR3 reads TGTGCCAGCAGTGAGTCAGCGGGACCCACAGATACGCAGTATTTT. Protein sequence: CASSESAGPTDTQYF. Full variable domain (outside the CDR3, taken from reference TRBV25-1 and TRBJ2-3): EADIYQTPRYLVIGTGKKITLECSQTMGHDKMYWYQQDPGMELHLIHYSYGVNSTEKGDLSSESTVSRIRTEHFPLTLESARPSHTSQYLCASSESAGPTDTQYFGPGTRLTVL.

The chain is built from TRBV19 and TRBJ2-1; 12 bases line up with TRBD2. Germline CDR1 LNHDA, CDR2 SQIVND (reference sequence). CDR3 length: 15 amino acids. After removal of 5 bases from V and 8 bases from J, the junction contained 7 bases not matched to a gene. The CDR3 loop is CASSLRTSGNDEQFF. The CDR3 DNA sequence: TGTGCCAGTAGTCTGCGGACTAGCGGGAACGATGAGCAGTTCTTC.